These T cell receptor beta chains were read from a single sample in a study of shared clonotypes between healthy human individuals. Measured with immunoSEQ multiplex PCR; TCRdb has only the in-frame clones, and not every one. The sample lists about 2.1 million clones, just over 90% seen once, with about 1.6% in the top ten. The sequenced sample was naive CD8+ T cells from PBMCs. The source of these receptors is a man aged 18-30 years in good health. Some clones in this sample may be carry-over from other donors' samples. CDR3s include the opening cysteine and the closing phenylalanine or tryptophan. Each record gives: V gene, clone size, D gene, J gene, CDR3 protein, CDR3 DNA. D genes are given only for firm matches. Expanded clones are given a class, and other clones once, few, many or no size at all.

v_call: TRBV7-9; clone_size: NA; d_call: TRBD1; j_call: TRBJ2-1; cdr3_aa: CASSLTGTGTHEQFF; cdr3_nt: TGTGCCAGCAGCCTCACCGGGACAGGGACCCATGAGCAGTTCTTC
v_call: TRBV28; clone_size: NA; d_call: NA; j_call: TRBJ1-5; cdr3_aa: CASRVLGLGVDQPQHF; cdr3_nt: TGTGCCAGCAGAGTTTTGGGGTTGGGGGTGGATCAGCCCCAGCATTTT
v_call: TRBV7-9; clone_size: NA; d_call: TRBD1; j_call: TRBJ1-5; cdr3_aa: CASSSTGTGSRGNQPQHF; cdr3_nt: TGTGCCAGCAGCTCGACCGGGACAGGGAGTCGTGGCAATCAGCCCCAGCATTTT
v_call: TRBV6-1; clone_size: NA; d_call: NA; j_call: TRBJ2-1; cdr3_aa: CASSEPRIGGDNEQFF; cdr3_nt: TGTGCCAGCAGTGAACCCCGTATTGGCGGGGACAATGAGCAGTTCTTC
v_call: TRBV2; clone_size: NA; d_call: TRBD1; j_call: TRBJ2-5; cdr3_aa: CASMDRPQETQYF; cdr3_nt: TGTGCCAGCATGGACAGGCCGCAAGAGACCCAGTACTTC
v_call: TRBV19; clone_size: once; d_call: NA; j_call: TRBJ1-1; cdr3_aa: CASGGYTEAFF; cdr3_nt: TGTGCCAGTGGGGGATACACTGAAGCTTTCTTT
v_call: TRBV9; clone_size: once; d_call: TRBD2; j_call: TRBJ2-7; cdr3_aa: CASSPHQGSGRYEQYF; cdr3_nt: TGTGCCAGCAGCCCCCACCAGGGTAGCGGGCGTTACGAGCAGTACTTC
v_call: TRBV27; clone_size: NA; d_call: TRBD2; j_call: TRBJ2-2; cdr3_aa: CASSLSPTGLATNTGELFF; cdr3_nt: TGTGCCAGCAGTTTATCACCAACGGGACTAGCGACGAACACCGGGGAGCTGTTTTTT
v_call: TRBV10-3; clone_size: NA; d_call: TRBD2; j_call: TRBJ2-1; cdr3_aa: CATGASGPYNEQFF; cdr3_nt: TGTGCCACCGGGGCTAGCGGACCGTACAATGAGCAGTTCTTC
v_call: TRBV4-3; clone_size: NA; d_call: TRBD1; j_call: TRBJ2-7; cdr3_aa: CASSQELSGDSSTYEQYF; cdr3_nt: TGCGCCAGCAGCCAAGAATTGTCCGGGGACAGCAGCACCTACGAGCAGTACTTC
v_call: TRBV7-8; clone_size: NA; d_call: NA; j_call: TRBJ2-3; cdr3_aa: CASTLRVRAGSTDTQYF; cdr3_nt: TGTGCCAGCACCCTTAGGGTCAGAGCAGGTAGCACAGATACGCAGTATTTT
v_call: TRBV29-1; clone_size: NA; d_call: NA; j_call: TRBJ1-1; cdr3_aa: CSVEGGTEAFF; cdr3_nt: TGCAGCGTTGAGGGGGGCACTGAAGCTTTCTTT
v_call: TRBV11-2; clone_size: NA; d_call: NA; j_call: TRBJ2-7; cdr3_aa: CASSLAKGEFYEQYF; cdr3_nt: TGTGCCAGCAGCTTAGCGAAGGGGGAATTTTACGAGCAGTACTTC
v_call: TRBV10-2; clone_size: NA; d_call: TRBD1; j_call: TRBJ2-7; cdr3_aa: CAASLATGGHEQYF; cdr3_nt: TGCGCCGCTTCCCTGGCGACAGGGGGCCACGAGCAGTACTTC
v_call: TRBV4-1; clone_size: NA; d_call: NA; j_call: TRBJ2-1; cdr3_aa: CASSLGHNEQFF; cdr3_nt: TGCGCCAGCAGCCTAGGCCACAATGAGCAGTTCTTC
v_call: TRBV27; clone_size: NA; d_call: TRBD2; j_call: TRBJ2-1; cdr3_aa: CASSPGGEQFF; cdr3_nt: TGTGCCAGCAGTCCGGGAGGTGAGCAGTTCTTC
v_call: TRBV7-6; clone_size: NA; d_call: NA; j_call: TRBJ2-5; cdr3_aa: CASSSGRASPETQYF; cdr3_nt: TGTGCCAGCAGCTCCGGAAGGGCCTCCCCAGAGACCCAGTACTTC
v_call: TRBV4-3; clone_size: NA; d_call: NA; j_call: TRBJ2-7; cdr3_aa: CASSPNARNYEQYF; cdr3_nt: TGCGCCAGCAGCCCGAACGCTAGAAACTACGAGCAGTACTTC
v_call: TRBV6-4; clone_size: NA; d_call: TRBD2; j_call: TRBJ2-1; cdr3_aa: CASSVLAGAASYNEQFF; cdr3_nt: TGTGCCAGCAGTGTCCTAGCGGGAGCCGCCTCCTACAATGAGCAGTTCTTC
v_call: TRBV29-1; clone_size: NA; d_call: NA; j_call: TRBJ1-1; cdr3_aa: CSGELGEAFF; cdr3_nt: TGCAGCGGGGAGCTGGGTGAAGCTTTCTTT
v_call: TRBV11-2; clone_size: NA; d_call: TRBD1; j_call: TRBJ1-2; cdr3_aa: CASSPPGTGGVGGYTF; cdr3_nt: TGTGCCAGCAGCCCACCAGGCACAGGGGGCGTGGGTGGCTACACCTTC
v_call: TRBV15; clone_size: NA; d_call: TRBD2; j_call: TRBJ2-2; cdr3_aa: CATSASGRVTGELFF; cdr3_nt: TGTGCCACCAGCGCTAGCGGGAGGGTCACCGGGGAGCTGTTTTTT
v_call: TRBV4-3; clone_size: few; d_call: NA; j_call: TRBJ2-2; cdr3_aa: CASSLDRRELFF; cdr3_nt: TGCGCCAGCAGCCTTGATAGGAGGGAGCTGTTTTTT
v_call: TRBV27; clone_size: NA; d_call: TRBD1; j_call: TRBJ2-7; cdr3_aa: CASSFLGRDSVYEQYF; cdr3_nt: TGTGCCAGCAGTTTTTTAGGTCGGGACAGCGTCTACGAGCAGTACTTC
v_call: TRBV7-3; clone_size: NA; d_call: NA; j_call: TRBJ2-1; cdr3_aa: CASSLTAGPTNEQFF; cdr3_nt: TGTGCCAGCAGCTTAACGGCCGGACCTACGAATGAGCAGTTCTTC
v_call: TRBV29-1; clone_size: NA; d_call: TRBD2; j_call: TRBJ2-1; cdr3_aa: CSVVGREVHNEQFF; cdr3_nt: TGCAGCGTTGTGGGGAGGGAGGTCCACAATGAGCAGTTCTTC
v_call: TRBV27; clone_size: once; d_call: NA; j_call: TRBJ1-1; cdr3_aa: CASSLSLPGVTEAFF; cdr3_nt: TGTGCCAGCAGTTTATCGCTTCCGGGGGTCACTGAAGCTTTCTTT
v_call: TRBV5-8; clone_size: NA; d_call: NA; j_call: TRBJ1-5; cdr3_aa: CASSLTPRRQHSQPQHF; cdr3_nt: TGTGCCAGCAGCTTGACCCCCCGTCGGCAGCACAGTCAGCCCCAGCATTTT
v_call: TRBV27; clone_size: NA; d_call: NA; j_call: TRBJ1-1; cdr3_aa: CASSPMRGRESTEAFF; cdr3_nt: TGTGCCAGCAGTCCCATGCGGGGGCGGGAGAGCACTGAAGCTTTCTTT
v_call: TRBV10-1; clone_size: NA; d_call: TRBD2; j_call: TRBJ2-1; cdr3_aa: CANLAGVRNEQFF; cdr3_nt: TGCGCCAACCTAGCGGGAGTCCGAAATGAGCAGTTCTTC
v_call: TRBV28; clone_size: NA; d_call: TRBD1; j_call: TRBJ2-7; cdr3_aa: CASSSYLPGTGESYEQYF; cdr3_nt: TGTGCCAGCAGTTCGTACTTACCCGGGACAGGGGAAAGCTACGAGCAGTACTTC
v_call: TRBV28; clone_size: once; d_call: NA; j_call: TRBJ1-3; cdr3_aa: CASSLYQRNTIYF; cdr3_nt: TGTGCCAGCAGTTTATACCAAAGAAACACCATATATTTT
v_call: TRBV9; clone_size: NA; d_call: TRBD1; j_call: TRBJ2-2; cdr3_aa: CASSGTGGTGELFF; cdr3_nt: TGTGCCAGCAGCGGAACAGGGGGCACCGGGGAGCTGTTTTTT
v_call: TRBV28; clone_size: NA; d_call: TRBD2; j_call: TRBJ2-3; cdr3_aa: CASSPRGDLRLAGVTDTQYF; cdr3_nt: TGTGCCAGCAGCCCCCGGGGGGACCTGAGACTAGCGGGAGTAACAGATACGCAGTATTTT
v_call: TRBV2; clone_size: NA; d_call: NA; j_call: TRBJ2-1; cdr3_aa: CASSDPSWGEHNEQFF; cdr3_nt: TGTGCCAGCAGTGACCCTTCGTGGGGGGAACACAATGAGCAGTTCTTC
v_call: TRBV19; clone_size: NA; d_call: NA; j_call: TRBJ2-3; cdr3_aa: CASSRLWDTQYF; cdr3_nt: TGTGCCAGTAGTCGGCTTTGGGATACGCAGTATTTT
v_call: TRBV7-6; clone_size: NA; d_call: NA; j_call: TRBJ1-1; cdr3_aa: CASSLGRGGNTEAFF; cdr3_nt: TGTGCCAGCAGCTTAGGTCGGGGGGGGAACACTGAAGCTTTCTTT
v_call: TRBV7-7; clone_size: NA; d_call: NA; j_call: TRBJ2-6; cdr3_aa: CASSRRAPQSRANVLTF; cdr3_nt: TGTGCCAGCAGCCGACGCGCGCCACAAAGTCGGGCCAACGTCCTGACTTTC
v_call: TRBV19; clone_size: NA; d_call: NA; j_call: TRBJ2-5; cdr3_aa: CASSEKTDNQETQYF; cdr3_nt: TGTGCCAGTAGTGAGAAGACAGATAACCAAGAGACCCAGTACTTC
v_call: TRBV11-2; clone_size: NA; d_call: NA; j_call: TRBJ1-1; cdr3_aa: CASSLYPRDPREKTEAFF; cdr3_nt: TGTGCCAGCAGCTTATACCCCAGGGACCCTCGAGAAAAAACTGAAGCTTTCTTT
v_call: TRBV7-2; clone_size: NA; d_call: TRBD2; j_call: TRBJ2-7; cdr3_aa: CASSAGPSGDSYEQYF; cdr3_nt: TGTGCCAGCAGCGCGGGGCCTAGCGGGGATAGCTACGAGCAGTACTTC
v_call: TRBV28; clone_size: NA; d_call: NA; j_call: TRBJ2-3; cdr3_aa: CASNHYSSTDTQYF; cdr3_nt: TGTGCCAGCAACCACTACTCTTCCACAGATACGCAGTATTTT